Listed here are 13 T cell receptor beta chains from one sample, sequenced in a study of human T cells and chemical hapten exposure. Specified time point: pre-sensitization, week 0. Treatment of the sample: therapeutic diphenylcyclopropenone sensitization with weekly scalp DPC. TCRdb re-called the RACE reads with MiXCR, one entry per CDR3 protein. Here the sample spans about 260,000 distinct CDR3 sequences, 7% to 10% being singletons. The source material was whole blood, sampled in connection with sensitization to the hapten diphenylcyclopropenone (DPC). The receptors derive from a middle-aged woman with alopecia areata. Some clones in this sample may be carry-over from other donors' samples.

The chain links TRBV3-1 to TRBJ2-7; tentatively, D is TRBD2 (6 bases). Germline V CDR1 and CDR2: LGHDT, YNNKEL (reference sequence). The CDR3 totals 16 residues. V lost 4 bases to trimming and J lost 3 bases, with 19 bases between them. The DNA of the CDR3 is TGTGCCAGCAGCCCGGAGGGCTCAGCGGTGATCTACGAGCAGTACTTC. It is translated as CASSPEGSAVIYEQYF.

This chain links TRBV24-1 with TRBJ2-5; TRBD1 matches 9 bases. The J segment lost 4 bases and the V segment lost 3 bases, leaving 5 bases of the junction unmatched. CDR3 length: 15 residues. Germline CDR1 is KGHDR and CDR2 is SFDVKD. The CDR3 here is CATSDPGTGRETQYF. CDR3 bases: TGTGCCACCAGTGATCCCGGGACAGGGCGAGAGACCCAGTACTTC.

This chain connects TRBV5-1 to TRBJ2-3; D is ambiguous. CDR3 length: 13 residues. Trimming cost V 0 bases and J 0 bases, with 2 bases left between them. Germline-derived CDR1 and CDR2 are SGHRS and YFSETQ. The CDR3 sequence: CASSLESTDTQYF. The CDR3 nucleotides read TGCGCCAGCAGCTTGGAAAGCACAGATACGCAGTATTTT.

This clonotype was counted only a few times. This chain links TRBV28 with TRBJ2-3; TRBD2 aligns across 9 bases. Per germline, CDR1 MDHEN and CDR2 SYDVKM. The CDR3 has 15 amino acids. With V trimmed by 5 bases and J by 6 bases, 9 bases remained unmatched. CDR3 DNA: TGTGCCAGCAGTCCGGCGGCGGGAGGGGCGGATACGCAGTATTTT. Residues: CASSPAAGGADTQYF.

The rearrangement joins TRBV28 to TRBJ2-7; 8 nucleotides match TRBD1. The CDR3 loop spans 16 amino acids. Germline V gene data show CDR1 as MDHEN and CDR2 as SYDVKM. Unmatched junction bases numbered 16, after V lost 7 bases and J lost 5 bases. The CDR3, as DNA: TGTGCCAGCACCCCGGATGGGTGGACAGGGATCCACGAGCAGTACTTC. This sequence encodes CASTPDGWTGIHEQYF.

In its sample, this clonotype was seen many times. The chain uses TRBV7-2 and TRBJ1-4; 10 nucleotides line up with TRBD1. The CDR3 totals 14 residues. CDR1 is SGHTA, CDR2 FQGNSA, per germline. V shed 4 bases, J shed 8 bases, and the junction held 4 bases outside the gene matches. DNA for the CDR3: TGTGCCAGCAGCTCGACAGGGGGCGTAGAAAAACTGTTTTTT. It specifies CASSSTGGVEKLFF.

CDR3 sequence reads: CASSLRDREDGFF. The CDR3 DNA sequence: TGTGCCAGCAGTTTAAGGGACAGGGAGGATGGTTTCTTT. J is TRBJ1-1 and V is TRBV28; 9 nucleotides match TRBD1. V was pared by 2 bases and J by 13 bases, with 8 bases of the junction left unmatched. CDR1 and CDR2 from the germline V gene are MDHEN and SYDVKM. The CDR3 runs 13 residues.

In this sample, this clonotype turned up a few times. The chain recombines TRBV7-9 with TRBJ2-5; D may correspond to TRBD1 or TRBD2 (6 bases each). Trimming took off 1 base at V and 5 bases at J, with 14 bases between the two ends. CDR1 and CDR2 (germline): SEHNR, FQNEAQ (reference sequence). This CDR3 comprises 15 residues. CDR3 loop: CASSLGDTAGETQYF. In DNA form, the CDR3 reads TGTGCCAGCAGCTTAGGGGACACCGCGGGGGAGACCCAGTACTTC.

This clonotype was seen ten or more times. The chain couples TRBV20-1 to TRBJ1-2; no definite D call. The CDR3 has 12 residues. Deletions cut 2 bases from V and 6 bases from J, with 10 bases between. Germline values: CDR1 DFQATT, CDR2 SNEGSKA (reference sequence). CDR3 loop: CSARHMLDGYTF. CDR3 nucleotides: TGCAGTGCTAGACATATGTTGGATGGCTACACCTTC.

This clonotype was seen a handful of times. Its ends do not fully match the called genes, so a read error is possible. The genes are TRBV27 and TRBJ2-5; perhaps TRBD1 as D (5 bases). The length of the CDR3 is 14 residues. CDR1 and CDR2 (germline): MNHEY, SMNVEV (reference sequence). The CDR3 nucleotides are TGTGCCAGCAGTCCGACCGACAGCCAAGAGGCCCAGTACTTC. Translating gives CASSPTDSQEAQYF.

This clonotype came up a few times. The rearrangement uses TRBV5-1 and TRBJ2-3, with D unresolved. Trimming shortened V by 1 base and J by 6 bases, and 9 bases separated the two germline ends. This CDR3 spans 13 amino acids. Per germline, CDR1 SGHRS and CDR2 YFSETQ. The CDR3 here is CASSLSEGDTQYF. The CDR3 coding sequence is TGCGCCAGCAGCTTGTCAGAAGGTGATACGCAGTATTTT.

This clonotype was picked up a small number of times. The rearrangement links TRBV4-2 to TRBJ2-2; TRBD1 is a possible D gene (5 bases). Germline V lookup: CDR1 LGHNA, CDR2 YNFKEQ. Between the trimmed V and J ends, which lost 4 bases and 2 bases, there was a span of 14 bases. The CDR3 has 16 residues. The CDR3 protein is CASSLEGADNTGELFF. The CDR3 bases are TGTGCCAGCAGCCTCGAAGGGGCGGACAACACCGGGGAGCTGTTTTTT.

At least ten counts were recorded for this clonotype. The chain links TRBV6-1 to TRBJ2-1, with 11 bases aligning to TRBD2. V dropped 6 bases and J dropped 4; count of bases not matched to a gene: 5. This CDR3 comprises 15 residues. Germline assignment: CDR1 MNHNS and CDR2 SASEGT. CDR3 sequence (DNA): TGTGCCAGCAGATCACTAGCGGGGGCGTACAATGAGCAGTTCTTC. This encodes CASRSLAGAYNEQFF.